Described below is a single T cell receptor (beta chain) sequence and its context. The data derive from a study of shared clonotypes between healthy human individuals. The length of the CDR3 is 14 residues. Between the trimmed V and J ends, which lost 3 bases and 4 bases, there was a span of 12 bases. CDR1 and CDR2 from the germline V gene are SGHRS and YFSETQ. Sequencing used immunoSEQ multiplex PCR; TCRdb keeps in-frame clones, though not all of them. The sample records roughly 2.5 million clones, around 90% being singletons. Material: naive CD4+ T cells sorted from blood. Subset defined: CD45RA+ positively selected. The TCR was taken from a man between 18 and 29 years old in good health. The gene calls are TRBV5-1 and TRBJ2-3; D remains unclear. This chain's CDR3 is CASSSGNLADTQYF. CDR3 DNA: TGCGCCAGCAGCTCTGGGAATCTAGCAGATACGCAGTATTTT. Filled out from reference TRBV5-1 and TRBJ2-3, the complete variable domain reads KAGVTQTPRYLIKTRGQQVTLSCSPISGHRSVSWYQQTPGQGLQFLFEYFSETQRNKGNFPGRFSGRQFSNSRSEMNVSTLELGDSALYLCASSSGNLADTQYFGPGTRLTVL.